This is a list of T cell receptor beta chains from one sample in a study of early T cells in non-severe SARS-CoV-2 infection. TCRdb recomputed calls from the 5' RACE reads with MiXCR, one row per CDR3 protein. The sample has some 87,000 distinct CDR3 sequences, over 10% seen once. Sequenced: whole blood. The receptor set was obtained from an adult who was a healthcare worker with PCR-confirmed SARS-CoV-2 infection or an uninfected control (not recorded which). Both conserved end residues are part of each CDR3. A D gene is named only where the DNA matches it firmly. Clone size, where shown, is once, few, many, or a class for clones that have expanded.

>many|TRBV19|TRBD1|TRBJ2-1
CASTPTGGINEQFF
TGTGCCAGTACCCCGACAGGGGGCATAAATGAGCAGTTCTTC
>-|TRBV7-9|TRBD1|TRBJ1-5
CASSPAGGSSNQPQHF
TGTGCCAGCAGCCCTGCAGGGGGGAGTAGCAATCAGCCCCAGCATTTT
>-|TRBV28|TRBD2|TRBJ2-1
CASSQPLRLADHNEQFF
TGTGCCAGCAGTCAACCTCTCAGACTAGCGGACCACAATGAGCAGTTCTTC
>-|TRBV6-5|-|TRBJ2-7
CASSYRGPSYEQYF
TGTGCCAGCAGTTACAGAGGACCAAGCTACGAGCAGTACTTC
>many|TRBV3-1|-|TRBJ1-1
CASSQARGFFDTEAFF
TGTGCCAGCAGCCAAGCCCGGGGCTTTTTCGACACTGAAGCTTTCTTT
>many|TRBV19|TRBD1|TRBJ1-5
CASSIATGVTRQPQHF
TGTGCCAGTAGTATAGCGACAGGGGTAACAAGGCAGCCCCAGCATTTT
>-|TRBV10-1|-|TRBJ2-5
CASSEGGHQETQYF
TGCGCCAGCAGTGAGGGCGGACACCAAGAGACCCAGTACTTC
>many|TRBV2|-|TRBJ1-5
CASSVSPFRDNQPQHF
TGTGCCAGCAGTGTATCGCCTTTTAGGGACAATCAGCCCCAGCATTTT
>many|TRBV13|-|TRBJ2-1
CASSPRDGNEQFF
TGTGCCAGCAGCCCGAGGGACGGTAATGAGCAGTTCTTC
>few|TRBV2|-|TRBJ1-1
CASSERSEAFF
TGTGCCAGCAGTGAGCGTAGTGAAGCTTTCTTT
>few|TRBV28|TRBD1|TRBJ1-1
CASRLQGMEAFF
TGTGCCAGCAGACTACAGGGGATGGAAGCTTTCTTT
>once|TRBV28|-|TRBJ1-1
CASSSRANTEAFF
TGTGCCAGCAGTTCCCGGGCGAACACTGAAGCTTTCTTT
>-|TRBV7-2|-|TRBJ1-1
CASSLTRNTEAFF
TGTGCCAGCAGCTTAACGCGGAACACTGAAGCTTTCTTT
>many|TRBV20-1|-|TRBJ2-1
CSARDLEVGYNEQFF
TGCAGTGCTAGAGATCTGGAGGTAGGATACAATGAGCAGTTCTTC
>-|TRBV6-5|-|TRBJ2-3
CASSYSPGGTDTQYF
TGTGCCAGCAGTTACTCCCCGGGGGGCACAGATACGCAGTATTTT